The entry below describes one T cell receptor (beta chain). This clone was observed once. Its binding antigen is unknown. No quality values exist for individual bases; no much larger clone is one base distant. This sample stems from a study of control samples from healthy donors and cancer patients (dated by TCRdb to the early 2020s). Library preparation employed the immunoSEQ multiplex PCR assay. Not all clones reach the TCRdb copy of this immuneACCESS table, which keeps in-frame sequences only. Checked studies attribute under half of the gap to unresolved V genes and leave the rest unexplained. In this sample the table shows 100,000 to 150,000 clones, approximately 90% of which occur a single time. Roughly 2.5% of the sample is taken by the ten largest. The CDR3 goes from the cysteine to the phenylalanine over 14 residues. Only the CDR3 portion is preserved as DNA: 42 bases, with reading frame beginning at the first base. The CDR1 and CDR2 encoded by the germline V gene (reference sequence) are LNHDA and SQIVND. V lost 6 bases and J lost 3 bases; the stretch between them is 12 bases long.

The sequence came from a man aged 40-50 years in good health. Sample: blood. The receptor chain draws on TRBV19 and TRBJ1-5; TRBD1 is a weak D gene call, 5 bases matching. Here is the DNA: TGTGCCAGTAGAGACAGAAACTACAATCAGCCCCAGCATTTT. It codes for CASRDRNYNQPQHF.